The present TCR beta chain was sequenced within a study of CD8+ T cells in alopecia areata. Across the study: Patients received oral tofacitinib, 5 to 10 mg twice daily, for moderate-to-severe alopecia areata. Affected scalp percentage set treated patients' severity scores. Study-wide results and limits: Many expanded lesional clones persisted in scalp and blood during tofacitinib.

This clone was recorded once. What it binds is unknown. Once RNA had been extracted, it was reverse transcribed into cDNA to act as the sequencing template. Sequencing was performed with immunoSEQ multiplex PCR; in TCRdb, only in-frame clones are kept and a portion is missing. The top ten hold 20% to 25% of the sample, which has about 42,000 clones, less than 70% seen once. Germline V CDR1 and CDR2: SGDLS, YYNGEE. This CDR3 region has 14 residues. Between the trimmed V and J ends, which lost 6 bases and 5 bases, there was a span of 15 bases. Treatment defined: oral pan-JAK inhibitor, 5-10 mg twice daily. The study team obtained lesional scalp punch biopsies and peripheral blood from alopecia areata patients.

This clonotype originated in a human donor with alopecia areata. The chain links TRBV9 to TRBJ2-1; D remains ambiguous. The sequences come from CD8+ T cells sorted from blood, collected at week 4, from a patient treated with tofacitinib. The CDR3 protein is CASTGNRRDNEQFF. The CDR3 DNA reads TGTGCCAGCACCGGTAACCGGAGAGACAATGAGCAGTTCTTC.